This entry lists 32 T cell receptor beta chains sequenced from one sample in a study of patients and donors after allogeneic stem cell transplantation. MiXCR, applied by TCRdb to the RT-PCR reads, yields one record per CDR3 protein. The table includes 920,000 or so distinct CDR3 sequences, approximately 19% detected once. The sample consisted of blood, either unsorted or a sorted T cell fraction (not recorded which). The source is a human donor who was either an allogeneic HSCT recipient or a stem cell or donor lymphocyte infusion donor (not recorded which). It is not recorded whose cells these are; they may come from a transplant donor.

The table lists this clonotype with a few counts. The chain carries TRBV15 and TRBJ1-3; D uncertain. CDR3 length: 13 amino acids. V gave up 5 bases and J gave up 0 bases, with 5 bases separating them. Germline V gives CDR1 LNHNV, CDR2 YYDKDF (reference sequence). CDR3 sequence: CATSGVSGNTIYF. The DNA for the CDR3 is TGTGCCACCAGCGGAGTCTCTGGAAACACCATATATTTT.

The table lists this clonotype with many counts. The chain carries TRBV12-3 or TRBV12-4 and TRBJ2-7; D unresolved. This CDR3 has 14 amino acids. With 4 bases removed from V and 4 bases from J, the gap between germline ends came to 14 bases. The CDR3: CASSSLLRIYEQYF. In DNA form, the CDR3 reads TGTGCCAGCAGTTCGCTCCTTCGAATATACGAGCAGTACTTC.

The chain uses TRBV20-1 and TRBJ1-1; no clear D. Germline V gives CDR1 DFQATT, CDR2 SNEGSKA (reference sequence). The CDR3 is 11 amino acids. Trimming took off 8 bases at V and 8 bases at J, with 15 bases between the two ends. CDR3 in amino acids: CSSPLHLEAFF. CDR3 nucleotide sequence: TGCAGTTCCCCCCTCCATCTCGAAGCTTTCTTT.

The chain is built from TRBV5-1 and TRBJ2-7; 10 nucleotides line up with TRBD2. The CDR3 consists of 17 residues. With V trimmed by 0 bases and J by 0 bases, 6 bases remained unmatched. Germline CDR1 reads SGHRS; CDR2 reads YFSETQ. CDR3 nucleotides: TGCGCCAGCAGCTTGGCCCAGCGGGAGGGCTACTCCTACGAGCAGTACTTC. It codes for CASSLAQREGYSYEQYF.

The rearrangement joins TRBV12-3 or TRBV12-4 to TRBJ2-1; D perhaps matches TRBD2 (5 bases). The V and J ends lost 7 bases and 4 bases respectively, with 11 bases between them. The length of the CDR3 is 13 residues. In DNA, the CDR3 is TGTGCCAGCACCTCTGGACTGTACAATGAGCAGTTCTTC. This gives the protein CASTSGLYNEQFF.

This clonotype was counted only a few times. This sequence joins TRBV6-5 and TRBJ2-7, with D perhaps matching TRBD1 (5 bases). This CDR3 is 14 amino acids long. Between the trimmed V and J ends, which lost 4 bases and 3 bases, there was a span of 13 bases. In germline, CDR1 is MNHEY, CDR2 SVGAGI. The CDR3 protein is CASSSRGTNYEQYF. As DNA, the CDR3 is TGTGCCAGCAGTTCTAGGGGAACCAACTACGAGCAGTACTTC.

This clonotype was seen a handful of times. The CDR3 loop reads CAVGGLAGNTIYF. In DNA form, the CDR3 reads TGTGCCGTTGGAGGGTTGGCTGGAAACACCATATATTTT. The V call is TRBV3-1, the J call TRBJ1-3; D not certain. V was shortened by 11 bases and J by 2 bases, with 13 bases between the two germline ends. Germline CDR1 and CDR2: LGHDT and YNNKEL (reference sequence). The CDR3 runs to 13 residues.

This clonotype has a count of ten or more. One end of the junction does not line up with germline, which may come from a read error. The chain couples TRBV4-1 to TRBJ2-7; D gene unclear. Germline V lookup: CDR1 MGHRA, CDR2 YSYEKL. The CDR3 consists of 13 residues. CDR3 coding DNA: TGTGCCAGCAGCCAGGTCTACAGCTACGAGCAGTACTTC. Amino acid sequence: CASSQVYSYEQYF.

This clonotype occurred a few times. This chain links TRBV12-3 or TRBV12-4 with TRBJ2-1; the match to TRBD2 covers 13 bases. V gave up 5 bases and J gave up 8 bases; unmatched junction bases: 6. The CDR3 extends over 15 amino acids. The CDR3: CASSLGTSGKDEQFF. In nucleotides, the CDR3 is TGTGCCAGCAGTCTGGGGACTAGCGGGAAAGATGAGCAGTTCTTC.

This clonotype was observed many times. The chain employs TRBV12-3 or TRBV12-4 and TRBJ1-1; no reliable D call. V lost 3 bases, J lost 1 base, and 12 bases lay in between. This CDR3 contains 15 residues. The CDR3 here is CASSFSPSGNTEAFF. CDR3 DNA: TGTGCCAGCAGTTTTTCCCCCAGTGGGAACACTGAAGCTTTCTTT.

J is TRBJ2-7 and V is TRBV6-2 or TRBV6-3; TRBD1 might be the D (6 bases). The CDR3 sequence is 11 residues long. Germline CDR1 MNHEY, CDR2 SVGEGT. Between the trimmed V and J ends, which lost 8 bases and 10 bases, there was a span of 15 bases. The CDR3 coding sequence is TGTGCCAGCGGGTCCCGGACAGCACAGTACTTC. Translated, it gives CASGSRTAQYF.

The sample holds one count of this clonotype. Sequence at one end of the junction differs from germline and may be a read error. This chain links TRBV9 with TRBJ2-1, with D tentatively TRBD2 (7 bases). The germline V gene encodes CDR1 SGDLS and CDR2 YYNGEE. This CDR3 spans 9 amino acids. The CDR3 reads CATPEGGGF. DNA for the CDR3: TGTGCCACACCGGAAGGGGGGGGCTTC.

The genes are TRBV10-3 and TRBJ2-3, with 10 bases aligning to TRBD2. V lost 3 bases, J lost 4 bases, and 7 bases stayed unmatched. Looked up from germline, CDR1 is ENHRY and CDR2 is SYGVKD. The CDR3 spans 16 residues. CDR3 region: CAISEPGTSVPDTQYF. The CDR3 DNA follows: TGTGCCATCAGTGAACCCGGGACTAGCGTCCCAGATACGCAGTATTTT.

This clonotype was seen more than once but under ten times. The chain carries TRBV4-1 and TRBJ2-7, with no clear D. The CDR3 is 13 amino acids. V was trimmed by 4 bases and J by 6 bases, leaving 13 bases between them. CDR1 and CDR2 (germline): MGHRA, YSYEKL. The CDR3 region has the DNA TGCGCCAGCAGCCCAGCCCCTACAAGCGAGCAGTACTTC. Amino acids: CASSPAPTSEQYF.

The J gene is TRBJ1-6, the V gene TRBV6-1; 10 bases line up with TRBD1. After removal of 6 bases from V and 10 bases from J, the junction contained 6 bases not matched to a gene. The CDR3 contains 14 residues. Germline CDR1 is MNHNS and CDR2 is SASEGT. The CDR3 sequence: CASSRQGARSPLHF. CDR3 coding DNA: TGTGCCAGCAGCCGACAGGGGGCCCGGTCACCCCTCCACTTT.

This clonotype appeared many times. The chain joins TRBV12-3 or TRBV12-4 to TRBJ1-3; 12 bases match TRBD1. The CDR3 spans 17 residues. V was pared by 6 bases and J by 3 bases, with 9 bases of the junction left unmatched. In DNA, the CDR3 is TGTGCCAGCAGCCGCGGGACAGGGGGCTGGATTGGAAACACCATATATTTT. It translates to CASSRGTGGWIGNTIYF.

V and J are TRBV28 and TRBJ1-5; D remains ambiguous. V was trimmed by 2 bases and J by 10 bases, leaving 15 bases between them. This CDR3 is 14 amino acids long. CDR1 is MDHEN, CDR2 SYDVKM, per germline. CDR3 coding DNA: TGTGCCAGCAGTTTACGGCCAGAGAAGAAACCCCAGCATTTT. Translated: CASSLRPEKKPQHF.

This clonotype was counted many times. The chain carries TRBV12-3 or TRBV12-4 and TRBJ1-3, with a possible D match to TRBD1 (5 bases). Trimming took off 1 base at V and 0 bases at J, with 13 bases between the two ends. CDR3 size: 17 residues. CDR3 in DNA: TGTGCCAGCAGTTTAGGCCGGGACTCCTACTCTGGAAACACCATATATTTT. It is translated as CASSLGRDSYSGNTIYF.

This clonotype appeared a few times. The chain couples TRBV20-1 to TRBJ2-7, with D hard to call. This CDR3 spans 13 amino acids. Trimming pared 6 bases from V and 3 bases from J, leaving 15 bases between. Per germline, CDR1 DFQATT and CDR2 SNEGSKA (reference sequence). CDR3 sequence: CSARQDTVYEQYF. CDR3 sequence (DNA): TGCAGTGCGAGGCAAGACACAGTCTACGAGCAGTACTTC.

A few counts support this clonotype. V and J are TRBV6-1 and TRBJ2-2; D gene unclear. V lost 2 bases, J lost 6 bases, and 10 bases lay in between. The CDR3 sequence is 14 residues long. Germline V gene lookup returns CDR1 MNHNS and CDR2 SASEGT. The CDR3 loop is CASSERSPPGELFF. The CDR3 nucleotides read TGTGCCAGCAGTGAACGAAGTCCTCCCGGGGAGCTGTTTTTT.

The CDR3 here is CASSFLQTTEAFF. The CDR3 DNA is TGTGCCAGCAGTTTTTTACAAACCACTGAAGCTTTCTTT. V usage is TRBV27 and J usage is TRBJ1-1; unclear D gene. Per the germline V gene, CDR1 is MNHEY and CDR2 is SMNVEV (reference sequence). V lost 3 bases to trimming and J lost 4 bases, with 9 bases between them. The CDR3 consists of 13 residues.

This clonotype has just one count. CDR3 sequence (DNA): TGTGCCAGCCTCTCAATGGGTGAAAAACTGTTTTTT. This gives the protein CASLSMGEKLFF. The rearrangement joins TRBV25-1 to TRBJ1-4; D gene uncertain. Trimming took 8 bases from V and 7 from J, leaving 11 bases between them. Germline values: CDR1 MGHDK, CDR2 SYGVNS. The CDR3 loop spans 12 amino acids.

Comments on this clonotype: Germline is not matched at one junction end, which may reflect a read error. J is TRBJ2-7 and V is TRBV14; 10 bases match TRBD1. Germline loops: CDR1 SGHDN, CDR2 FVKESK. The CDR3 length is 13 residues. The CDR3: CASSRIRTGGIHF. CDR3 nucleotide sequence: TGTGCCAGCAGCCGCATCCGGACAGGGGGTATTCACTTC.

This clonotype was detected only a few times. The V and J genes are TRBV29-1 and TRBJ2-7; 11 bases map to TRBD2. Per the germline V gene, CDR1 is SQVTM and CDR2 is ANQGSEA. The CDR3 loop spans 14 amino acids. V was clipped by 7 bases and J by 4 bases; unmatched bases: 9. The CDR3 spells CSGIVRTSGYEQYF. CDR3 coding DNA: TGCAGCGGAATTGTCCGGACTAGCGGGTACGAGCAGTACTTC.

The genes are TRBV24-1 and TRBJ2-3, with D tentatively TRBD1 or TRBD2 (6 bases each). This CDR3 region has 14 residues. Germline V gene sequence: CDR1 KGHDR, CDR2 SFDVKD. V lost 1 base, J lost 8 bases, and 12 bases lay in between. The CDR3 loop reads CATSDFKGGGTQYF. CDR3 nucleotide sequence: TGTGCCACCAGTGATTTTAAGGGGGGAGGTACGCAGTATTTT.

The chain has TRBV10-3 and TRBJ2-1; no reliable D call. The ends were cut back, 2 bases at V and 9 bases at J, with 11 bases in the middle. Germline CDR1 reads ENHRY; CDR2 reads SYGVKD. This CDR3 is 13 amino acids long. Here the CDR3 reads CAISELVTSEQFF. The CDR3 DNA reads TGTGCCATCAGTGAGCTAGTAACGAGTGAGCAGTTCTTC.

This clonotype was detected only a few times. The chain is built from TRBV5-1 and TRBJ2-3, with 10 bases fitting TRBD1. In germline, CDR1 is SGHRS, CDR2 YFSETQ. Unmatched junction bases numbered 13, after V lost 1 base and J lost 5 bases. The CDR3 loop spans 18 amino acids. CDR3 sequence reads: CASSLRRDRGDLIDTQYF. CDR3 DNA: TGCGCCAGCAGCTTGCGGAGGGACAGGGGAGACTTAATAGATACGCAGTATTTT. The full variable domain, in which reference TRBV5-1 and TRBJ2-3 provide the parts outside the CDR3, is KAGVTQTPRYLIKTRGQQVTLSCSPISGHRSVSWYQQTPGQGLQFLFEYFSETQRNKGNFPGRFSGRQFSNSRSEMNVSTLELGDSALYLCASSLRRDRGDLIDTQYFGPGTRLTVL.

This rearrangement joins TRBV7-2 to TRBJ2-1; D gene ambiguous. This CDR3 is 14 amino acids long. Germline V gene data show CDR1 as SGHTA and CDR2 as FQGNSA. V lost 1 base to trimming and J lost 4 bases, with 8 bases between them. The DNA for the CDR3 is TGTGCCAGCAGCTTAGAGCATACGTACAATGAGCAGTTCTTC. It encodes CASSLEHTYNEQFF. The variable domain in full, with the rest retrieved from reference TRBV7-2 and TRBJ2-1, is GAGVSQSPSNKVTEKGKDVELRCDPISGHTALYWYRQSLGQGLEFLIYFQGNSAPDKSGLPSDRFSAERTGGSVSTLTIQRTQQEDSAVYLCASSLEHTYNEQFFGPGTRLTVL.

This clonotype was found a few times. The J gene is TRBJ2-1, the V gene TRBV12-3 or TRBV12-4; TRBD2 matches 7 bases. V dropped 0 bases and J dropped 6; count of bases not matched to a gene: 5. The CDR3 is made up of 15 amino acids. This CDR3 is CASSLAGLAANEQFF. The CDR3 region has the DNA TGTGCCAGCAGTTTAGCTGGGCTAGCGGCCAATGAGCAGTTCTTC.

J is TRBJ2-2 and V is TRBV5-5; D not resolved. The CDR3 totals 14 residues. V lost 0 bases, J lost 5 bases, and 8 bases lay in between. In germline, CDR1 is SGHKS, CDR2 YYEKEE (reference sequence). In DNA, the CDR3 is TGTGCCAGCAGCTTGGAACAGAAAACCGGGGAGCTGTTTTTT. This translates into CASSLEQKTGELFF.

This clonotype occurred a few times. This chain connects TRBV24-1 to TRBJ1-1; D gene uncertain. V lost 2 bases, J lost 0 bases, and 15 bases lay in between. Germline CDR1 and CDR2: KGHDR and SFDVKD. The CDR3 is made up of 17 amino acids. CDR3 bases: TGTGCCACCAGTGATTGGGAAGGCCTGAGGTTGAACACTGAAGCTTTCTTT. Protein sequence: CATSDWEGLRLNTEAFF.

V gene TRBV9 combines with J gene TRBJ2-3; TRBD2 is a possible D gene (7 bases). V was shortened by 0 bases and J by 4 bases, with 12 bases between the two germline ends. The V gene's germline CDR1 is SGDLS and CDR2 YYNGEE. CDR3 length: 15 amino acids. The CDR3: CASSVGGGPADTQYF. CDR3 in DNA: TGTGCCAGCAGCGTAGGGGGGGGGCCGGCAGATACGCAGTATTTT. The full variable domain, in which reference TRBV9 and TRBJ2-3 provide the parts outside the CDR3, is DSGVTQTPKHLITATGQRVTLRCSPRSGDLSVYWYQQSLDQGLQFLIQYYNGEERAKGNILERFSAQQFPDLHSELNLSSLELGDSALYFCASSVGGGPADTQYFGPGTRLTVL.